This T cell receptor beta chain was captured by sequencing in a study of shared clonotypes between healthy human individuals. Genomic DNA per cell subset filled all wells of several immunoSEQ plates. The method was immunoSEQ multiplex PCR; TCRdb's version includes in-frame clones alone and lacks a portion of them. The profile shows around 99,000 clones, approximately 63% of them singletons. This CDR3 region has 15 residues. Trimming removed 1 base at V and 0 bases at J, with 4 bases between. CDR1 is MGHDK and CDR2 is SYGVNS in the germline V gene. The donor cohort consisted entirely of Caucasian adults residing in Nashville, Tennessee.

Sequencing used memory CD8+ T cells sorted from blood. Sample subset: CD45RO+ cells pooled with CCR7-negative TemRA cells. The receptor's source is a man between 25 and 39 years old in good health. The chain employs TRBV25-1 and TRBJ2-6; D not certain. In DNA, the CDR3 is TGTGCCAGCAGTGAATCGCGCTCTGGGGCCAACGTCCTGACTTTC. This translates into CASSESRSGANVLTF.